The 29 T cell receptor beta chains reported below all come from one sample, sequenced in a study of T cells in localized non-small cell lung cancer. Only in-frame clones appear in the TCRdb table, and some are missing; sequencing was by immunoSEQ multiplex PCR. The table has some 17,000 clones, 65% to 85% seen once. The sequencing here drew on peripheral blood, taken before any cancer treatment. These receptors came from a male donor aged 60 or over with stage III lung adenocarcinoma.

This chain joins TRBV7-9 and TRBJ2-1; D unresolved. V dropped 3 bases and J dropped 0 bases, with 15 bases sitting between them. The CDR3 contains 17 residues. Per the germline V gene, CDR1 is SEHNR and CDR2 is FQNEAQ (reference sequence). The CDR3 DNA follows: TGTGCCAGCAGCTTCTCTCCGGGTCAGTTCTCCTACAATGAGCAGTTCTTC. Its translation: CASSFSPGQFSYNEQFF.

This clone is medium-sized by share. The CDR3 DNA reads TGCGCCAGCAGCCAAGATGGGGCTCAAATTGGTGGCTACACCTTC. Translating it yields CASSQDGAQIGGYTF. The V and J genes are TRBV4-1 and TRBJ1-2; a weak D match, TRBD1 (5 bases). CDR1 and CDR2 from the germline V gene are MGHRA and YSYEKL. The CDR3 runs to 15 residues. V lost 0 bases and J 7 bases, leaving 15 bases between the germline ends.

This chain connects TRBV28 to TRBJ1-2; weak D call: TRBD1 (6 bases). This CDR3 comprises 13 residues. Per the germline V gene, CDR1 is MDHEN and CDR2 is SYDVKM. V shed 5 bases and J shed 10 bases, with 17 bases lying between them. The CDR3 sequence is CASSPYRGTPYTF. The DNA of the CDR3 is TGTGCCAGCAGTCCCTACAGAGGGACACCCTACACCTTC.

J is TRBJ1-5 and V is TRBV2; TRBD1 might be the D (6 bases). Trimming cost V 2 bases and J 4 bases, with 9 bases left between them. The CDR3 runs to 14 residues. CDR1 is SNHLY, CDR2 FYNNEI, per germline. CDR3 nucleotides: TGTGCCAGCAGTGAATTAGGGGGGAATCAGCCCCAGCATTTT. Encoded protein: CASSELGGNQPQHF. Using reference TRBV2 and TRBJ1-5 for the parts outside the CDR3, the full variable domain is EPEVTQTPSHQVTQMGQEVILRCVPISNHLYFYWYRQILGQKVEFLVSFYNNEISEKSEIFDDQFSVERPDGSNFTLKIRSTKLEDSAMYFCASSELGGNQPQHFGDGTRLSIL.

The chain is built from TRBV7-2 and TRBJ1-2; 7 bases line up with TRBD1. With 5 bases clipped from V and 5 bases from J, the junction kept 8 bases outside the gene matches. The germline V gene encodes CDR1 SGHTA and CDR2 FQGNSA. The CDR3 consists of 14 residues. CDR3 sequence reads: CASSRGQVRYGYTF. The CDR3 DNA reads as TGTGCCAGCAGCCGCGGACAGGTTCGTTATGGCTACACCTTC.

The chain is built from TRBV6-6 and TRBJ1-2; D ambiguous. This CDR3 is built from 12 residues. V lost 2 bases and J lost 5, with 6 bases in between. Looked up from germline, CDR1 is MNHNY and CDR2 is SVGAGI (reference sequence). Here the CDR3 reads CASSYIEYGYTF. CDR3 sequence (DNA): TGTGCCAGCAGTTACATAGAATATGGCTACACCTTC.

The chain recombines TRBV2 with TRBJ1-6, with 8 bases that match TRBD1. There are 18 residues in the CDR3. From germline, CDR1 is SNHLY and CDR2 FYNNEI. Trimming removed 6 bases from V and 0 bases from J; junction bases left unmatched: 10. The CDR3: CASRPGQGRNSYNSPLHF. CDR3 nucleotide sequence: TGTGCCAGCAGACCCGGACAGGGAAGAAACTCCTATAATTCACCCCTCCACTTT.

The V call is TRBV5-1, the J call TRBJ2-5, with D perhaps TRBD1 (6 bases). The CDR3 is made up of 14 amino acids. The germline V gene has CDR1 SGHRS and CDR2 YFSETQ. Trimming stripped 4 bases from V and 2 bases from J, with 12 bases between. CDR3: CASSPRTAQETQYF. The CDR3 coding sequence is TGCGCCAGCAGCCCTCGGACAGCTCAAGAGACCCAGTACTTC.

The chain employs TRBV30 and TRBJ1-5; a possible D gene is TRBD1 (5 bases). V dropped 0 bases and J dropped 10 bases, with 10 bases sitting between them. The CDR3 consists of 12 residues. Germline V gives CDR1 GTSNPN, CDR2 SVGIG (reference sequence). CDR3 bases: TGTGCCTGGAGTGTTCCGGGGCCTCCCCAGCATTTT. It specifies CAWSVPGPPQHF. Supplemented by reference TRBV30 and TRBJ1-5, the full variable domain reads SQTIHQWPATLVQPVGSPLSLECTVEGTSNPNLYWYRQAAGRGLQLLFYSVGIGQISSEVPQNLSASRPQDRQFILSSKKLLLSDSGFYLCAWSVPGPPQHFGDGTRLSIL.

The CDR3 region has the DNA TGTGCCGGGGGGCTCAACAATGAGCAGTTCTTC. Protein product: CAGGLNNEQFF. This chain connects TRBV30 to TRBJ2-1; the D gene could be TRBD1 or TRBD2 (6 bases each). Germline assignment: CDR1 GTSNPN and CDR2 SVGIG (reference sequence). This CDR3 has 11 amino acids. The V gene lost 8 bases and the J gene lost 5 bases, with 10 bases spanning the gap.

J is TRBJ2-7 and V is TRBV27; perhaps TRBD1 as D (5 bases). Germline CDR1 reads MNHEY; CDR2 reads SMNVEV (reference sequence). Trimming stripped 5 bases from V and 0 bases from J, with 11 bases between. The CDR3 totals 14 residues. As DNA, the CDR3 is TGTGCCAGCAGTGAAGTAGACAGCTCCTACGAGCAGTACTTC. This codes for CASSEVDSSYEQYF.

By sample fraction, this clone is medium-sized. This rearrangement joins TRBV10-1 to TRBJ1-1; D perhaps matches TRBD1 (5 bases). CDR3 length: 14 residues. The ends were cut back, 2 bases at V and 6 bases at J, with 13 bases in the middle. CDR1 and CDR2 from the germline V gene are WNHNN and SYGVQD (reference sequence). The CDR3 nucleotides are TGCGCCAGCAGTGAGGGGACGGCTGACGCTGAAGCTTTCTTT. Its protein product is CASSEGTADAEAFF.

This clone showed up just a few times. V gene TRBV27 combines with J gene TRBJ1-2; TRBD1 might be the D (5 bases). This CDR3 contains 16 residues. Trimming took 3 bases from V and 4 from J, leaving 18 bases between them. Germline lookup yields CDR1 MNHEY and CDR2 SMNVEV (reference sequence). The CDR3 sequence is CASSFLSYGRAYGYTF. CDR3 nucleotide sequence: TGTGCCAGCAGTTTCCTTTCCTACGGCAGGGCCTATGGCTACACCTTC.

The V and J genes are TRBV11-2 and TRBJ2-3; 12 nucleotides match TRBD2. This CDR3 contains 15 residues. The V gene's germline CDR1 is SGHAT and CDR2 FQNNGV. Losses at the gene ends were 6 bases for V and 5 bases for J; bases not matched to a gene: 6. The CDR3 loop reads CASRLAGGGRDTQYF. CDR3 DNA: TGTGCCAGCAGGCTAGCGGGGGGGGGACGAGATACGCAGTATTTT.

The V and J genes are TRBV19 and TRBJ1-5; weak D call: TRBD1 (5 bases). V lost 3 bases, J lost 7 bases, and 16 bases lay in between. The CDR3 consists of 15 residues. The germline CDR1 and CDR2 sequences are LNHDA and SQIVND (reference sequence). CDR3 loop: CASSMQGSSRQPQHF. As DNA, the CDR3 is TGTGCCAGTAGTATGCAGGGCTCCTCTAGACAGCCCCAGCATTTT.

This sequence joins TRBV7-3 and TRBJ2-3; 8 positions match TRBD2. This CDR3 has 15 amino acids. V lost 2 bases to trimming and J lost 2 bases; unmatched junction nucleotides: 3. The germline CDR1 and CDR2 sequences are SGHTA and FQGTGA. Here the CDR3 reads CASSLYGGATDTQYF. The DNA of the CDR3 is TGTGCCAGCAGCTTATACGGGGGGGCCACAGATACGCAGTATTTT.

This clone showed up just once. This chain links TRBV4-2 with TRBJ1-1; D remains ambiguous. Per germline, CDR1 LGHNA and CDR2 YNFKEQ. This CDR3 region has 14 residues. V was clipped by 7 bases and J by 0 bases, with 12 bases between them. CDR3 amino acids: CASTGGSMNTEAFF. CDR3 nucleotide sequence: TGTGCCAGCACGGGAGGCTCGATGAACACTGAAGCTTTCTTT.

The V gene is TRBV9, the J gene TRBJ2-5; D not certain. There are 15 residues in the CDR3. CDR1 is SGDLS and CDR2 is YYNGEE in the germline V gene. Trimming cost V 0 bases and J 5 bases, with 14 bases left between them. In DNA form, the CDR3 reads TGTGCCAGCAGCGTAGCCCAAGGTGCTGGGGAGACCCAGTACTTC. It yields the protein CASSVAQGAGETQYF.

The chain is built from TRBV30 and TRBJ2-2, with D perhaps TRBD1 (5 bases). V was shortened by 4 bases and J by 4 bases, with 7 bases between the two germline ends. Germline assignment: CDR1 GTSNPN and CDR2 SVGIG (reference sequence). This CDR3 has 12 residues. The CDR3 spells CAWNRPTGELFF. The CDR3 DNA reads as TGTGCCTGGAACAGGCCCACCGGGGAGCTGTTTTTT. The full variable domain, completed using reference TRBV30 and TRBJ2-2, is SQTIHQWPATLVQPVGSPLSLECTVEGTSNPNLYWYRQAAGRGLQLLFYSVGIGQISSEVPQNLSASRPQDRQFILSSKKLLLSDSGFYLCAWNRPTGELFFGEGSRLTVL.

The rearrangement joins TRBV5-1 to TRBJ1-1; D call uncertain. The CDR3 runs to 16 residues. The germline CDR1 and CDR2 sequences are SGHRS and YFSETQ. Deletions cut 5 bases from V and 1 base from J, with 18 bases between. The CDR3 protein is CASRIGELRGNTEAFF. CDR3 DNA: TGCGCCAGCAGGATTGGGGAGCTGCGAGGGAACACTGAAGCTTTCTTT.

The chain is built from TRBV5-4 and TRBJ1-2, with 7 bases matching TRBD1. Germline loops: CDR1 SGHNT, CDR2 YYREEE (reference sequence). This CDR3 spans 14 amino acids. V shed 4 bases, J shed 3 bases, and the junction held 6 bases outside the gene matches. CDR3 DNA sequence: TGTGCCAGCAGCGGTACAGGGGACTACTATGGCTACACCTTC. Protein product: CASSGTGDYYGYTF. The full variable domain, with the rest looked up from reference TRBV5-4 and TRBJ1-2, is ETGVTQSPTHLIKTRGQQVTLRCSSQSGHNTVSWYQQALGQGPQFIFQYYREEENGRGNFPPRFSGLQFPNYSSELNVNALELDDSALYLCASSGTGDYYGYTFGSGTRLTVV.

The chain joins TRBV6-5 to TRBJ1-1, with 7 bases matching TRBD1. The V gene's germline CDR1 is MNHEY and CDR2 SVGAGI. The CDR3 runs 14 residues. V was pared by 7 bases and J by 1 base, with 6 bases of the junction left unmatched. For the CDR3, the DNA is TGTGCCAGCAACAAGGGGGCGAGGAACACTGAAGCTTTCTTT. Encoded protein: CASNKGARNTEAFF.

The chain couples TRBV7-8 to TRBJ2-1; D perhaps matches TRBD2 (6 bases). The CDR3 totals 15 residues. Trimming took 2 bases from V and 5 from J, leaving 13 bases between them. Germline V gives CDR1 SGHVS, CDR2 FQNEAQ. In DNA, the CDR3 is TGTGCCAGCAGCTTACAAGGACTATACAACAATGAGCAGTTCTTC. This encodes CASSLQGLYNNEQFF.

This rearrangement joins TRBV10-3 to TRBJ1-5; 7 bases are a match to TRBD1. The CDR3 runs to 17 residues. V lost 0 bases and J lost 3; bases outside the gene matches: 8. In germline, CDR1 is ENHRY, CDR2 SYGVKD. This CDR3 is CAISESIAGGNNQPQHF. The CDR3 DNA reads TGTGCCATCAGTGAGTCTATCGCAGGGGGTAACAATCAGCCCCAGCATTTT.

The gene calls are TRBV5-4 and TRBJ2-3; a possible D gene is TRBD1 (6 bases). V lost 1 base, J lost 4 bases, and 13 bases lay in between. The germline CDR1 and CDR2 sequences are SGHNT and YYREEE (reference sequence). The CDR3 runs 15 residues. The CDR3 is CASSLLDRSADTQYF. CDR3 DNA: TGTGCCAGCAGCTTGCTGGACAGATCGGCAGATACGCAGTATTTT.

The V gene is TRBV19, the J gene TRBJ1-2; TRBD1 is a possible D gene (5 bases). Looked up from germline, CDR1 is LNHDA and CDR2 is SQIVND (reference sequence). V shed 3 bases and J shed 5 bases, with 19 bases lying between them. This CDR3 has 16 residues. The CDR3 is CASSIVRVKELYGYTF. CDR3 DNA: TGTGCCAGTAGTATCGTCAGGGTCAAGGAGCTATATGGCTACACCTTC.

This clone was recorded only once. The chain couples TRBV19 to TRBJ1-1, with unresolved D. Trimming removed 7 bases at V and 1 base at J, with 13 bases between. The V gene's germline CDR1 is LNHDA and CDR2 SQIVND (reference sequence). This CDR3 spans 14 amino acids. The CDR3 DNA reads TGTGCCAGTACCCCGGTCGGGCGGAACACTGAAGCTTTCTTT. It translates to CASTPVGRNTEAFF.

This clone appeared a single time. The V and J genes are TRBV2 and TRBJ2-1, with D maybe TRBD2 (6 bases). CDR3 length equals 14 residues. CDR1 is SNHLY and CDR2 is FYNNEI in the germline V gene. The V and J ends lost 8 bases and 1 base respectively, with 12 bases between them. The CDR3 coding sequence is TGTGCCAGCTCCCTAGCGTATTCCTACAATGAGCAGTTCTTC. It translates to CASSLAYSYNEQFF.

The chain is built from TRBV5-6 and TRBJ1-2; TRBD1 aligns across 8 bases. With V trimmed by 1 base and J by 3 bases, 8 bases remained unmatched. The germline CDR1 and CDR2 sequences are SGHDT and YYEEEE. The CDR3 extends over 16 amino acids. The CDR3 reads CASSLYVGQGDYGYTF. CDR3 nucleotides: TGTGCCAGCAGCTTGTATGTCGGACAGGGTGACTATGGCTACACCTTC.